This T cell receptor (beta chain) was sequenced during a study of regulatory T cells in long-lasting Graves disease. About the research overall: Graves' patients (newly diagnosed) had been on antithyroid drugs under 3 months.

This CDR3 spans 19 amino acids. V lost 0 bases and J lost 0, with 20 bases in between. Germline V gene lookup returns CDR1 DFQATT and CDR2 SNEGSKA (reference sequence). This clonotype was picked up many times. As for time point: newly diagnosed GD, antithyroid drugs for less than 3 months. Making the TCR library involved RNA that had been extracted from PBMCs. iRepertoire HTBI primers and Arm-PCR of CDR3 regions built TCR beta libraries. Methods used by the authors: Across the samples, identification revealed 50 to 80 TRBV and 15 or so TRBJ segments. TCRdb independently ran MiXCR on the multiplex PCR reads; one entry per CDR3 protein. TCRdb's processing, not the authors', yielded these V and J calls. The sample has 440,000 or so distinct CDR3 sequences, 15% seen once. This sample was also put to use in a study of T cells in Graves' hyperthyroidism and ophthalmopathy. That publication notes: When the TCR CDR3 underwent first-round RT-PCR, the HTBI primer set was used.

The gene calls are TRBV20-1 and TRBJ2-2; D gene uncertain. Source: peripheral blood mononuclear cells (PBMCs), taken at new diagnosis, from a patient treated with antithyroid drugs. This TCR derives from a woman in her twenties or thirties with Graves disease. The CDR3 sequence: CSARDASPGGRPNTGELFF. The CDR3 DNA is TGCAGTGCTAGAGATGCCTCCCCCGGCGGCAGGCCGAACACCGGGGAGCTGTTTTTT.